The 27 T cell receptor beta chains below come from one sample, sequenced in a study of tissue T cells after allogeneic stem cell transplantation (dated by TCRdb to between 2021 and 2022). Libraries came from the immunoSEQ multiplex PCR assay. Sourced from immuneACCESS, this table was stored by TCRdb with only in-frame sequences that have V and J called. A share of the clones is absent; for the studies checked, an unresolved V gene accounts for under half, and the remainder has no known explanation. The table for this sample lists some 7,600 clones; over 40% of them were counted only once. The ten largest clones capture 7.1% of the sample. The sample's time point label, decoded: mouse harvest day 7 after allogeneic transplant. Mouse grafts combined 10^7 T-cell-depleted bone marrow cells with 10^6 splenic CD5+ T cells, given via tail vein injection. Specimen: gut tissue. Receptors originate from a female BALB/c mouse given C57BL/6 T cells with graft-versus-host disease after an allogeneic hematopoietic cell transplant.

Worth noting for this clone: Gene names and germline refer to mouse. The CDR3 extends 1 residue past the end of the read, so its final part is completed from the germline J gene. This chain joins TRBV26 and TRBJ1-4; the D gene is possibly TRBD1 (6 bases). V lost 2 bases and J 3 bases, leaving 7 bases between the germline ends. This CDR3 is built from 14 residues. Germline V gives CDR1 KGHPV, CDR2 FQNQEV (reference sequence). The sequenced part of the CDR3 DNA is TGTGCCAGCAGTCTGCCAGGGGCCAACGAAAGATTATTT. This sequence encodes CASSLPGANERLF. The whole CDR3 protein is CASSLPGANERLFF.

In the case of this clone: The genes are named according to mouse. The part of the CDR3 DNA that was read is TGTGCCAGCAGTTCACCCGGGACTGACTATGCTGAGCAGTTC. Amino acid sequence: CASSSPGTDYAEQF. The entire CDR3 reads CASSSPGTDYAEQFF. The rearrangement uses TRBV26 and TRBJ2-1, with 7 bases that match TRBD2. The read ends 1 residue early relative to the CDR3; the germline J gene fills the gap. V gave up 5 bases and J gave up 2 bases; unmatched junction bases: 6. Germline V lookup: CDR1 KGHPV, CDR2 FQNQEV (reference sequence). This CDR3 contains 15 residues.

Of note for this clone: The gene names given are mouse names. The missing CDR3 end, 1 residue past where the read stops, is filled in from the germline J gene. The chain recombines TRBV26 with TRBJ1-2; D is unclear. Trimming stripped 0 bases from V and 0 bases from J, with 5 bases between. The germline V gene encodes CDR1 KGHPV and CDR2 FQNQEV (reference sequence). This CDR3 has 14 residues. This CDR3 reads CASSLSTTNSDYTF. The covered CDR3 bases are TGTGCCAGCAGTCTGTCTACAACAAACTCCGACTACACC.

A remark on this clone: Mouse gene names and germline throughout. The sequenced fragment ends 1 residue before the CDR3 boundary, so the rest is inferred from the germline J gene. This sequence joins TRBV16 and TRBJ2-5; 11 nucleotides agree with TRBD1. The germline CDR1 and CDR2 sequences are SGHSA and FRNQAP. The CDR3 sequence is 14 residues long. V was pared by 4 bases and J by 6 bases, with 3 bases of the junction left unmatched. The CDR3 bases that were read are TGTGCAAGCAGCTACGGGACAGGGGGGGACACCCAGTAC. This translates into CASSYGTGGDTQY. The entire CDR3 protein reads CASSYGTGGDTQYF.

Details on this clone: Gene names follow the mouse nomenclature. The read finishes 1 residue shy of the CDR3 end, and the germline J gene is used to complete it. The chain has TRBV23 and TRBJ2-2; TRBD1, as called in the table, went unchecked against the DNA. Germline V gene lookup returns CDR1 KGHTA and CDR2 FQNQQP. This CDR3 spans 14 amino acids. Incomplete CDR3 DNA: TGCTCCAGCAGTCAGACATCAAACACCGGGCAGCTCTAC. Translated, it gives CSSSQTSNTGQLY. The complete CDR3 sequence is CSSSQTSNTGQLYF.

As to this clone: Mouse names are used for the genes. From the germline J gene comes the end of the CDR3, since the read stops 1 residue before it. The chain uses TRBV31 and TRBJ1-3; tentatively, D is TRBD1 (5 bases). The V end lost 5 bases, the J end lost 0 bases, and 11 bases lay between the germline ends. The length of the CDR3 is 14 residues. The germline V gene encodes CDR1 GKSSPN and CDR2 SITVG. CDR3 bases read: TGTGCCTGGGTCCAGACAGATTCTGGAAATACGCTCTAT. Translating it yields CAWVQTDSGNTLY. The whole CDR3 protein reads CAWVQTDSGNTLYF.

Concerning this clone itself: The gene names here belong to mouse. Partial CDR3 DNA: TGTGGTGCTAGGGACATTGCAAACTCCGACTACACC. Translation: CGARDIANSDYT. In full, the CDR3 reads CGARDIANSDYTF. The V and J genes are TRBV20 and TRBJ1-2, with D uncertain. The missing CDR3 end, 1 residue past where the read stops, is filled in from the germline J gene. CDR1 GFQATS and CDR2 STVNSAI come from the germline V gene. This CDR3 spans 13 amino acids. V lost 0 bases to trimming and J lost 0 bases, with 5 bases between them. Filled out from reference TRBV20 and TRBJ1-2, the complete variable domain reads GALVYQYPRRTICKSGTSMRMECQAVGFQATSVAWYRQSPQKTFELIALSTVNSAIKYEQNFTQEKFPISHPNLSFSSMTVLNAYLEDRGLYLCGARDIANSDYTFGSGTRLLVI.

A remark on this clone: The gene names given are mouse names. The read comes to an end 1 residue before the CDR3 does, leaving the germline J gene to fill in the end. The V call is TRBV26, the J call TRBJ1-1, with 10 nucleotides matching TRBD1. CDR1 is KGHPV, CDR2 FQNQEV, per germline (reference sequence). The CDR3 contains 14 residues. Trimming cost V 6 bases and J 3 bases; bases outside gene matches: 4. This CDR3 reads CASRTGTGDTEVFF. Incomplete CDR3 DNA: TGTGCCAGCAGGACCGGGACAGGGGACACAGAAGTCTTC. The full variable domain, rest sourced from reference TRBV26 and TRBJ1-1, is NSKVIQTPRYLVKGQGQKAKMRCIPEKGHPVVFWYQQNKNNEFKFLINFQNQEVLQQIDMTEKRFSAECPSNSPCSLEIQSSEAGDSALYLCASRTGTGDTEVFFGKGTRLTVV.

This clone was seen more than once but under ten times. The gene names here belong to mouse. The CDR3 region is CASSLGLGHSYEQYF. The CDR3 bases that were read are TGTGCCAGCTCTCTCGGGCTGGGGCACTCCTATGAACAGTAC. This chain links TRBV12-1 with TRBJ2-7; tentative D call: TRBD2 (6 bases). The read falls 1 residue short of the CDR3 end, and the missing part is taken from the germline J gene. CDR1 and CDR2 from the germline V gene are SGHSN and HYEKVE. Trimming pared 0 bases from V and 0 bases from J, leaving 11 bases between. The CDR3 is made up of 15 amino acids.

Remarks on this clone: Germline and genes here are mouse. The read terminates 1 residue ahead of where the CDR3 ends, so the germline J gene completes it. The gene calls are TRBV23 and TRBJ2-5; no check of the table's D call, TRBD2, against the DNA was made. Germline V CDR1 and CDR2: KGHTA, FQNQQP. CDR3 length: 13 residues. Partial CDR3 DNA: TGCTCCAGCAGTCAAGCGACTGAAGACACCCAGTAC. The encoded protein is CSSSQATEDTQY. The whole CDR3 region reads CSSSQATEDTQYF.

This clone was picked up a small number of times. Each gene name is a mouse one. The read terminates 1 residue ahead of where the CDR3 ends, so the germline J gene completes it. V gene TRBV24 combines with J gene TRBJ2-7; tentatively, D is TRBD1 (6 bases). CDR3 size: 15 residues. Deletions cut 3 bases from V and 0 bases from J, with 12 bases between. The V gene's germline CDR1 is KGHTA and CDR2 FRNEEI. CDR3 DNA, as far as it was read: TGTGCCAGCAGTCTTCCGGGACAAACCTCCTATGAACAGTAC. As protein: CASSLPGQTSYEQY. The full CDR3 protein reads CASSLPGQTSYEQYF.

The sample holds a few counts of this clone. The genes are named according to mouse. The read comes to an end 1 residue before the CDR3 does, leaving the germline J gene to fill in the end. The chain recombines TRBV19 with TRBJ1-2; D possibly corresponds to TRBD1 (5 bases). The CDR3 totals 14 residues. Germline-derived CDR1 and CDR2 are FNHDT and SITEND (reference sequence). V was trimmed by 0 bases and J by 2 bases, leaving 8 bases between them. The CDR3 here is CASSIEGRNSDYTF. CDR3 bases read: TGTGCCAGCAGTATAGAGGGGAGGAACTCCGACTACACC.

The sample holds a few counts of this clone. Gene names denote mouse genes. Sequencing ends 1 residue short of the CDR3 end; the germline J gene provides the rest. The chain joins TRBV3 to TRBJ2-2, with unresolved D. CDR3 length equals 15 residues. Trimming took off 1 base at V and 0 bases at J, with 6 bases between the two ends. From germline, CDR1 is SNHLY and CDR2 FYNGKV (reference sequence). CDR3 DNA (partial): TGTGCCAGCAGCTTAGTAGGGACAAACACCGGGCAGCTCTAC. It encodes CASSLVGTNTGQLY. The CDR3 as a whole reads CASSLVGTNTGQLYF.

Points on this clone: Mouse names are used for the genes. The read ends 1 residue early relative to the CDR3; the germline J gene fills the gap. The chain uses TRBV26 and TRBJ2-3, with D tentatively TRBD2 (6 bases). The ends were cut back, 4 bases at V and 0 bases at J, with 11 bases in the middle. This CDR3 is built from 15 residues. The germline CDR1 and CDR2 sequences are KGHPV and FQNQEV (reference sequence). The CDR3: CASSPRGTSAETLYF. The CDR3 DNA, read in part, is TGTGCCAGCAGTCCTCGGGGGACTAGTGCAGAAACGCTGTAT.

Comments on this clone: Genes and germline come from the mouse. Read coverage stops 1 residue before the CDR3 terminus; the germline J gene supplies the remainder. The V call is TRBV12-2, the J call TRBJ1-4, with 11 bases that match TRBD1. The CDR3 is made up of 15 amino acids. Germline V lookup: CDR1 SGHLS, CDR2 HYDKME. J gave up 5 bases and V 4 bases, and 5 bases lay outside the gene matches. The part of the CDR3 DNA that was read is TGTGCCAGCTCGCCCGGGACAGGGGGGAACGAAAGATTATTT. It specifies CASSPGTGGNERLF. Given in full, the CDR3 is CASSPGTGGNERLFF.

In the case of this clone: Mouse names are used for the genes. The read ends 1 residue shy of where the CDR3 ends; the end is completed using the germline J gene. This chain connects TRBV26 to TRBJ1-1; 8 bases are a match to TRBD1. CDR3 length: 15 residues. V trimming: 2 bases; J trimming: 1 base; junction bases outside the gene matches: 3. Germline CDR1 reads KGHPV; CDR2 reads FQNQEV (reference sequence). Incomplete CDR3 DNA: TGTGCCAGCAGTCTGGCCAGGGGGCGAAACACAGAAGTCTTC. This encodes CASSLARGRNTEVF. The whole CDR3 region reads CASSLARGRNTEVFF. The entire variable domain, with the rest obtained from reference TRBV26 and TRBJ1-1, is as follows: NSKVIQTPRYLVKGQGQKAKMRCIPEKGHPVVFWYQQNKNNEFKFLINFQNQEVLQQIDMTEKRFSAECPSNSPCSLEIQSSEAGDSALYLCASSLARGRNTEVFFGKGTRLTVV.

Note on this clone: Mouse names are used for the genes. From the germline J gene comes the end of the CDR3, since the read stops 1 residue before it. The V gene is TRBV4, the J gene TRBJ2-1; 10 nucleotides align to TRBD2. V dropped 5 bases and J dropped 3; count of bases not matched to a gene: 1. Germline CDR1 and CDR2: LGHDT and YNNKQL (reference sequence). The CDR3 is made up of 14 amino acids. The DNA read from the CDR3 is TGTGCCAGCAGCCGACTGGGGGGCTATGCTGAGCAGTTC. Translation gives CASSRLGGYAEQF. The entire CDR3 protein is CASSRLGGYAEQFF.

Regarding this clone: Germline and genes here are mouse. The read halts 1 residue ahead of the CDR3 end, with the missing end drawn from the germline J gene. The chain carries TRBV3 and TRBJ2-2, with D unresolved. Germline-derived CDR1 and CDR2 are SNHLY and FYNGKV (reference sequence). V was clipped by 1 base and J by 4 bases, with 7 bases between them. The CDR3 runs 14 residues. CDR3 DNA, as far as it was read: TGTGCCAGCAGCTTAGGTCAAGGCACCGGGCAGCTCTAC. This codes for CASSLGQGTGQLY. The CDR3 in full is CASSLGQGTGQLYF. The whole variable domain, filled in from reference TRBV3 and TRBJ2-2, reads GPKVLQIPSHQIIDMGQMVTLNCDPVSNHLYFYWYKQILGQQMEFLVNFYNGKVMEKSKLFKDQFSVERPDGSYFTLKIQPTALEDSAVYFCASSLGQGTGQLYFGEGSKLTVL.

As regards this clone: The gene symbols are mouse symbols. The read ends 1 residue shy of where the CDR3 ends; the end is completed using the germline J gene. This chain uses TRBV12-1 with TRBJ2-5; 10 bases match TRBD2. Germline-derived CDR1 and CDR2 are SGHSN and HYEKVE. The V and J ends lost 1 base and 7 bases, in that order; junction bases with no gene match: 7. This CDR3 has 15 residues. The sequenced part of the CDR3 DNA is TGTGCCAGCTCTCTACTGGGGGGGGGCCGGAACACCCAGTAC. As protein: CASSLLGGGRNTQY. The whole CDR3 is CASSLLGGGRNTQYF.

With respect to this clone: This sequence may be a read error, since a much larger clone differs from it by one base. Mouse gene names and germline throughout. The read falls 1 residue short of the CDR3 end, and the missing part is taken from the germline J gene. The genes are TRBV4 and TRBJ2-3, with 11 bases matching TRBD2. The CDR3 is 15 residues long. CDR1 and CDR2 from the germline V gene are LGHDT and YNNKQL (reference sequence). The covered CDR3 bases are TGTGCCGGCAGCTTACTGGGGGGGCATGCAGAAACGCTGTAT. This translates into CAGSLLGGHAETLY. The whole CDR3 protein reads CAGSLLGGHAETLYF. Supplemented by reference TRBV4 and TRBJ2-3, the full variable domain reads ETAVFQTPNYHVTQVGNEVSFNCKQTLGHDTMYWYKQDSKKLLKIMFSYNNKQLIVNETVPRRFSPQSSDKAHLNLRIKSVEPEDSAVYLCAGSLLGGHAETLYFGSGTRLTVL.

This clone was counted between two and nine times. Genes and germline are mouse. Sequencing ends 1 residue short of the CDR3 end; the germline J gene provides the rest. J is TRBJ1-3 and V is TRBV24, with 9 bases matching TRBD1. There are 16 residues in the CDR3. Germline V gene data show CDR1 as KGHTA and CDR2 as FRNEEI. V lost 1 base to trimming and J lost 2 bases; unmatched junction nucleotides: 3. The CDR3 spells CASSLSGQGTGNTLYF. The CDR3 bases that were read are TGTGCCAGCAGTCTGTCAGGACAGGGGACTGGAAATACGCTCTAT.

This clone was counted between two and nine times. Mouse names are used for the genes. The read halts 1 residue ahead of the CDR3 end, with the missing end drawn from the germline J gene. V usage is TRBV1 and J usage is TRBJ1-2; D is perhaps TRBD1 (5 bases). The V gene lost 6 bases and the J gene lost 1 base, with 9 bases spanning the gap. Germline lookup yields CDR1 NSQYPW and CDR2 LRSPGD (reference sequence). The CDR3 is 13 amino acids. The covered CDR3 bases are TGCACCTGCAGCCGGGGGAAAAACTCCGACTACACC. It is translated as CTCSRGKNSDYT. The CDR3 as a whole reads CTCSRGKNSDYTF.

This clone was observed a single time. The genes are named according to mouse. The missing CDR3 end, 1 residue past where the read stops, is filled in from the germline J gene. The chain carries TRBV23 and TRBJ1-6; the tabulated D call, TRBD1, remains unverified against the DNA. TRBJ1-6 is an ORF, and what it does is uncertain. This CDR3 has 15 amino acids. The V gene's germline CDR1 is KGHTA and CDR2 FQNQQP. The DNA read from the CDR3 is TGCTCCAGCAGTCCTACAGGGCCCTATAATTCGCCCCTCTAC. It encodes CSSSPTGPYNSPLY. The entire CDR3 reads CSSSPTGPYNSPLYF.

On this clone itself: Mouse gene names and germline throughout. The CDR3 end is not reached by the read, which stops 1 residue before it; the germline J gene fills it in. The rearrangement uses TRBV26 and TRBJ1-1; D is possibly TRBD1 (5 bases). Germline assignment: CDR1 KGHPV and CDR2 FQNQEV (reference sequence). Trimming cost V 1 base and J 3 bases, with 6 bases left between them. The CDR3 sequence is 13 residues long. The CDR3 is CASSLWGDTEVFF. The CDR3 DNA, read in part, is TGTGCCAGCAGTCTGTGGGGGGACACAGAAGTCTTC.

By share, this clone ranks as medium-sized. The gene names here belong to mouse. The CDR3 end lies 1 residue beyond the end of the read and is filled in from the germline J gene. This chain joins TRBV2 and TRBJ2-7; D may be TRBD1 (6 bases). The CDR3 spans 14 residues. Germline CDR1 LGHNA, CDR2 YSYQKL. The V and J ends lost 5 bases and 0 bases respectively, with 11 bases between them. The CDR3 DNA, read in part, is TGTGCCAGCAGCTCAGGGGCCCCCTCCTATGAACAGTAC. Protein sequence: CASSSGAPSYEQY. The CDR3, in full, reads CASSSGAPSYEQYF.

As for this clone: Gene names follow the mouse nomenclature. The sequence runs out 1 residue before the end of the CDR3; the remainder is reconstructed from the germline J gene. The chain links TRBV26 to TRBJ2-3, with 7 nucleotides matching TRBD1. The CDR3 runs to 13 residues. V gave up 7 bases and J gave up 0 bases; unmatched junction bases: 1. The germline V gene has CDR1 KGHPV and CDR2 FQNQEV (reference sequence). Partial CDR3 DNA: TGTGCCAGCAAGACAGGGAGTGCAGAAACGCTGTAT. Translated: CASKTGSAETLY. In full, the CDR3 reads CASKTGSAETLYF.

This clone showed up just a few times. The gene names here belong to mouse. Read coverage stops 1 residue before the CDR3 terminus; the germline J gene supplies the remainder. The gene calls are TRBV3 and TRBJ1-2; perhaps TRBD1 as D (5 bases). The V gene lost 1 base and the J gene lost 0 bases, with 9 bases spanning the gap. Germline V gene data show CDR1 as SNHLY and CDR2 as FYNGKV (reference sequence). The CDR3 has 15 amino acids. The CDR3 is CASSLGGFANSDYTF. The covered CDR3 bases are TGTGCCAGCAGCTTAGGGGGGTTTGCAAACTCCGACTACACC.